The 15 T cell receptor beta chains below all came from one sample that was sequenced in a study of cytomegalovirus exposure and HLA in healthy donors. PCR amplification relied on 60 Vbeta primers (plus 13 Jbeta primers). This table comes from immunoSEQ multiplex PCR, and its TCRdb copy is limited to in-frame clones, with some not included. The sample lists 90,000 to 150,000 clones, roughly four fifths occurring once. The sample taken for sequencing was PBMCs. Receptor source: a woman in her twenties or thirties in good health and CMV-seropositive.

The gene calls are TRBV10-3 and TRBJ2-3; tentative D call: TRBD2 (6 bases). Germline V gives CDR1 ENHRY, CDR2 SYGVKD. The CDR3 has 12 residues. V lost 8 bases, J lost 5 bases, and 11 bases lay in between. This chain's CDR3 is CAIEGGGDTQYF. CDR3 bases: TGTGCCATCGAGGGAGGCGGAGATACGCAGTATTTT.

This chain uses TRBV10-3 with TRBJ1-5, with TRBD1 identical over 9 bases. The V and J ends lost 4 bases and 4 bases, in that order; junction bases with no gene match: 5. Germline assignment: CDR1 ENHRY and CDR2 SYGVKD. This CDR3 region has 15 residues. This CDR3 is CAISGGTGKNQPQHF. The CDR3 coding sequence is TGTGCCATCAGTGGGGGGACAGGGAAAAATCAGCCCCAGCATTTT.

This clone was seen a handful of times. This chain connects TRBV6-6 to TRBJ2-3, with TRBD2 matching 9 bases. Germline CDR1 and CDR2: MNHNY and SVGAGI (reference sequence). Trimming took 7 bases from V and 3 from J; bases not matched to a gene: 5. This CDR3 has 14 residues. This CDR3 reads CASMGGGVTDTQYF. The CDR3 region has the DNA TGTGCCAGCATGGGCGGGGGGGTTACAGATACGCAGTATTTT.

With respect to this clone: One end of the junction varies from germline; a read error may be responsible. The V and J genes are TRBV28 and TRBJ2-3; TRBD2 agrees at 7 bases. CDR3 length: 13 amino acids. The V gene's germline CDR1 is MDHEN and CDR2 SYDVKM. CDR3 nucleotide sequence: TGCCAACCCCGAGCGGGATACACAGATACGCAGTATTTT. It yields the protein CQPRAGYTDTQYF.

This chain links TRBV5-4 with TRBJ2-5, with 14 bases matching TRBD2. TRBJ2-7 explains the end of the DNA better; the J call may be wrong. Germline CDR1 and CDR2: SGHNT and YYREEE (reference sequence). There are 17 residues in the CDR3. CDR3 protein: CASSSLGLAGVAYEQYF. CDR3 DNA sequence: TGTGCCAGCAGCTCCCTGGGACTAGCGGGGGTGGCCTACGAGCAGTACTTC.

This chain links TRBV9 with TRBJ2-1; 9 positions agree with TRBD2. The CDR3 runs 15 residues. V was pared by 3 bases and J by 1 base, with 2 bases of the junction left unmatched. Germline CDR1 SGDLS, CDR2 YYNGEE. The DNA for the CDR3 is TGTGCCAGCAGCGAAGCGGGGGGTTCCTACAATGAGCAGTTCTTC. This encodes CASSEAGGSYNEQFF.

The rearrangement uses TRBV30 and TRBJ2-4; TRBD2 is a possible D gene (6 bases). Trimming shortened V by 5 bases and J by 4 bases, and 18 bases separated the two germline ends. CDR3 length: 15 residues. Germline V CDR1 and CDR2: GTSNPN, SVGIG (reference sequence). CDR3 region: CAWGEGGRIKNIQYF. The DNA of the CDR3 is TGTGCCTGGGGAGAGGGAGGACGGATAAAAAACATTCAGTACTTC. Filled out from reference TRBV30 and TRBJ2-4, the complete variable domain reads SQTIHQWPATLVQPVGSPLSLECTVEGTSNPNLYWYRQAAGRGLQLLFYSVGIGQISSEVPQNLSASRPQDRQFILSSKKLLLSDSGFYLCAWGEGGRIKNIQYFGAGTRLSVL.

The CDR3 reads CASSYGTGGEQYF. CDR3 sequence (DNA): TGTGCCAGCAGTTACGGGACAGGTGGCGAGCAGTACTTC. The chain has TRBV6-5 and TRBJ2-7; 8 bases are shared with TRBD1. Germline CDR1 is MNHEY and CDR2 is SVGAGI. V shed 2 bases and J 6 bases; nucleotides not matched to a gene: 3. The CDR3 consists of 13 residues.

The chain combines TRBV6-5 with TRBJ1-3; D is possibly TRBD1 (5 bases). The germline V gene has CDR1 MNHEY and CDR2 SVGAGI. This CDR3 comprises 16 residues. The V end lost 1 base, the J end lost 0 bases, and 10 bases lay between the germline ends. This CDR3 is CASSYLTGDSGNTIYF. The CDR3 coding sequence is TGTGCCAGCAGTTACTTAACGGGGGACTCTGGAAACACCATATATTTT.

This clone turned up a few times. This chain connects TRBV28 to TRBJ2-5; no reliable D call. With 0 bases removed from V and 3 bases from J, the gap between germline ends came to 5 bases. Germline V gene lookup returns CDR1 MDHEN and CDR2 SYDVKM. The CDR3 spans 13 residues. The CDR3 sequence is CASSLWAEETQYF. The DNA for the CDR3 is TGTGCCAGCAGTTTATGGGCAGAAGAGACCCAGTACTTC.

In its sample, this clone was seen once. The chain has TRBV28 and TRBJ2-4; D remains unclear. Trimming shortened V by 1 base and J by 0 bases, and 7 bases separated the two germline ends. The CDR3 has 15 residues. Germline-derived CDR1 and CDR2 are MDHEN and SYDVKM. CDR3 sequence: CASSLLTAAKNIQYF. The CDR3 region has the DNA TGTGCCAGCAGTTTATTAACAGCAGCCAAAAACATTCAGTACTTC. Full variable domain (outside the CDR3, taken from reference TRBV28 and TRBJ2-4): DVKVTQSSRYLVKRTGEKVFLECVQDMDHENMFWYRQDPGLGLRLIYFSYDVKMKEKGDIPEGYSVSREKKERFSLILESASTNQTSMYLCASSLLTAAKNIQYFGAGTRLSVL.

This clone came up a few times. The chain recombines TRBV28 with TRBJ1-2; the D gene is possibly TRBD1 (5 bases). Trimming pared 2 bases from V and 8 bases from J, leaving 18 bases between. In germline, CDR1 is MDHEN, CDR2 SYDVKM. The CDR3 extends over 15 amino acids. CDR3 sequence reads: CASSLIRSARAGYTF. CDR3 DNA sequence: TGTGCCAGCAGTTTAATACGGTCGGCCAGGGCCGGCTACACCTTC.

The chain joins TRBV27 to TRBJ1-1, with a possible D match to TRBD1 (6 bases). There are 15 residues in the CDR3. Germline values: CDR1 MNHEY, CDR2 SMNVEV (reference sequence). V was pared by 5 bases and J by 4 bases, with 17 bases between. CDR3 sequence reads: CASSRKGVLGTEAFF. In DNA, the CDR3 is TGTGCCAGCAGTCGAAAGGGGGTTTTGGGCACTGAAGCTTTCTTT.

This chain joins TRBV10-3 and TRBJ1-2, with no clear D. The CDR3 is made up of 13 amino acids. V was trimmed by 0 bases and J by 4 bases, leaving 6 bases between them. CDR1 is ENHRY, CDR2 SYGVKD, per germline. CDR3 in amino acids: CAISESRSYGYTF. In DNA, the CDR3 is TGTGCCATCAGTGAGTCACGCAGCTATGGCTACACCTTC.

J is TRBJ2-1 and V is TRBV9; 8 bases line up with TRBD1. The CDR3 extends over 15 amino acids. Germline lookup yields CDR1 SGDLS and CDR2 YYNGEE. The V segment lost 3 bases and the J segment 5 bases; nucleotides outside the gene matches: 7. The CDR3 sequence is CASSARTGRDNEQFF. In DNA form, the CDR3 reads TGTGCCAGCAGCGCCCGGACAGGGAGAGACAATGAGCAGTTCTTC.